This T cell receptor (beta chain) stems from a study of cytomegalovirus exposure and HLA in healthy donors. A word on this clone: Its antigen remains unknown.

The CDR3 has 16 amino acids. Trimming pared 1 base from V and 5 bases from J, leaving 18 bases between. The germline CDR1 and CDR2 sequences are MNHNS and SASEGT. Profiled with immunoSEQ multiplex PCR; TCRdb holds only in-frame clones, not every one. The table lists 250,000 to 400,000 clones, 87% of them singletons, with roughly 1.2% in the top ten. General observations from the study: For cytomegalovirus status, the classifier reportedly gave diagnoses with high specificity and sensitivity. Rarity characterized most TCR sequences, yet some public TCRs appeared in many donors. Subsequent analysis of the 95 to 150 validation repertoires found a tendency for first-cohort TCR clusters to co-occur.

This TCR was recovered from a woman aged 25 to 39 in good health and CMV-seropositive. The chain uses TRBV6-1 and TRBJ2-7; possibly TRBD1 for D (6 bases). Material: PBMCs. The CDR3 nucleotides read TGTGCCAGCAGTGAAGTTGGGGGCACCGATGACGACGAGCAGTACTTC. This encodes CASSEVGGTDDDEQYF.